The 21 T cell receptor beta chains presented below share a single source sample, sequenced in a study of spatial heterogeneity in lung cancer. Overall study results and limits: Higher tumor mutation counts went along with higher counts of expanded intratumoral alpha and beta TCRs.

TCRdb processed the 5' RACE reads anew with MiXCR; each CDR3 protein has one entry. In the table there are about 5,700 distinct CDR3 sequences, 13% of which are singletons. Time point of the sample: sample taken at primary tumor resection. The antigens these receptors bind are not known. The sample was lung tumor tissue, taken at surgery. All receptors derive from a female donor with early-stage non-small cell lung cancer.

Relative to its sample, this clonotype is medium-sized. The rearrangement uses TRBV6-1 and TRBJ2-6, with D unclear. The CDR3 has 12 residues. CDR1 is MNHNS, CDR2 SASEGT, per germline. The V gene lost 7 bases and the J gene lost 4 bases, with 5 bases spanning the gap. The chain's CDR3 is CASMRGANVLTF. DNA for the CDR3: TGTGCCAGCATGAGGGGGGCCAACGTCCTGACTTTC.

This clonotype was counted a single time. The chain has TRBV20-1 and TRBJ2-3; the match to TRBD2 covers 8 bases. Germline CDR1 DFQATT, CDR2 SNEGSKA (reference sequence). The CDR3 length is 15 residues. Losses at the gene ends were 3 bases for V and 0 bases for J; bases not matched to a gene: 5. The CDR3 DNA sequence: TGCAGTGCTAGTTCCAGCGGGGGTAGCACAGATACGCAGTATTTT. Translated: CSASSSGGSTDTQYF.

The chain combines TRBV10-3 with TRBJ2-7, with D maybe TRBD2 (6 bases). CDR3 length: 14 amino acids. Germline lookup yields CDR1 ENHRY and CDR2 SYGVKD. Trimming removed 4 bases from V and 2 bases from J, with 12 bases in between. The CDR3 nucleotides read TGTGCCATCAGTGCGTCGGGGGAGACCTACGAGCAGTACTTC. Its protein product is CAISASGETYEQYF.

By share, this clonotype counts as medium-sized. The J gene is TRBJ1-2, the V gene TRBV3-1; D remains unclear. The V end was cut by 0 bases, the J end by 5 bases, with 4 bases between. Germline-derived CDR1 and CDR2 are LGHDT and YNNKEL (reference sequence). The CDR3 has 12 amino acids. The CDR3 is CASSQERYGYTF. CDR3 nucleotides: TGTGCCAGCAGCCAAGAAAGATATGGCTACACCTTC.

By frequency in the sample, this clonotype is medium-sized. The V call is TRBV5-6, the J call TRBJ2-6; perhaps TRBD2 as D (5 bases). The germline gives CDR1 SGHDT, CDR2 YYEEEE. Trimming stripped 4 bases from V and 2 bases from J, with 10 bases between. The CDR3 extends over 15 amino acids. CDR3 amino acids: CASSPGGAGANVLTF. CDR3 DNA: TGTGCCAGCAGCCCTGGAGGAGCTGGGGCCAACGTCCTGACTTTC. Filled out from reference TRBV5-6 and TRBJ2-6, the complete variable domain reads DAGVTQSPTHLIKTRGQQVTLRCSPKSGHDTVSWYQQALGQGPQFIFQYYEEEERQRGNFPDRFSGHQFPNYSSELNVNALLLGDSALYLCASSPGGAGANVLTFGAGSRLTVL.

This clonotype has a count of ten or more. V is TRBV7-6 and J is TRBJ2-3; 7 bases agree with TRBD2. In germline, CDR1 is SGHVS, CDR2 FNYEAQ. Trimming took 5 bases from V and 1 from J; bases not matched to a gene: 6. The CDR3 has 15 residues. CDR3 nucleotide sequence: TGTGCCAGCAGCACACTAGCGATTGGCACAGATACGCAGTATTTT. It specifies CASSTLAIGTDTQYF.

This clonotype ranks as medium-sized. V gene TRBV4-2 combines with J gene TRBJ1-6; no definite D call. Per germline, CDR1 LGHNA and CDR2 YNFKEQ. CDR3 length: 14 amino acids. V lost 8 bases, J lost 7 bases, and 15 bases lay in between. The CDR3: CASGESKYNSPLHF. In DNA form, the CDR3 reads TGTGCCAGCGGAGAATCAAAATACAATTCACCCCTCCACTTT.

This clonotype was seen repeatedly, ten times or more. The V call is TRBV2, the J call TRBJ2-5; a possible D gene is TRBD2 (5 bases). Germline V gives CDR1 SNHLY, CDR2 FYNNEI. The CDR3 is 15 residues long. V lost 2 bases to trimming and J lost 1 base, with 11 bases between them. CDR3 DNA sequence: TGTGCCAGCAGTGAATTGGGGAGCGTCCAAGAGACCCAGTACTTC. It is translated as CASSELGSVQETQYF.

This clonotype counts as medium-sized. Relative to the germline gene, one junction end is altered; a read error may explain this. The genes are TRBV7-7 and TRBJ2-6; D is unresolved. The CDR3 is made up of 14 amino acids. Germline V lookup: CDR1 SSHAT, CDR2 FNYEAQ (reference sequence). CDR3 coding DNA: TGTGCTAGCAGCCCGACTGACGGGGCCAACGTCCTGACTTTC. Amino acid sequence: CASSPTDGANVLTF.

This clonotype was counted ten times or more. The V gene is TRBV19, the J gene TRBJ1-5; D gene ambiguous. This CDR3 contains 14 residues. CDR1 is LNHDA and CDR2 is SQIVND in the germline V gene (reference sequence). The V and J ends lost 2 bases and 0 bases respectively, with 5 bases between them. The CDR3 spells CASSISHSNQPQHF. Written as DNA, the CDR3 is TGTGCCAGTAGTATATCGCATAGCAATCAGCCCCAGCATTTT.

This clonotype occurred many times. The chain links TRBV11-2 to TRBJ2-1; TRBD2 might be the D (5 bases). V was pared by 5 bases and J by 1 base, with 9 bases between. This CDR3 has 14 amino acids. The germline V gene encodes CDR1 SGHAT and CDR2 FQNNGV. The CDR3 reads CASSASGSYNEQFF. For the CDR3, the DNA is TGTGCCAGCAGCGCCAGCGGTTCCTACAATGAGCAGTTCTTC.

This clonotype was counted at least ten times. V and J are TRBV11-2 and TRBJ2-7; TRBD2 aligns across 12 bases. This CDR3 is 16 amino acids long. V gave up 1 base and J gave up 2 bases; unmatched junction bases: 3. Germline V gene lookup returns CDR1 SGHAT and CDR2 FQNNGV. This CDR3 is CASSLGLAGATYEQYV. DNA for the CDR3: TGTGCCAGCAGCTTAGGACTAGCGGGAGCCACCTACGAGCAGTACGTC.

By share of the sample, this clonotype is medium-sized. The gene calls are TRBV27 and TRBJ1-2; D gene ambiguous. V lost 3 bases, J lost 4 bases, and 12 bases lay in between. CDR3 size: 14 residues. The germline CDR1 and CDR2 sequences are MNHEY and SMNVEV (reference sequence). For the CDR3, the DNA is TGTGCCAGCAGTTTCAAGCCTTTCTCCTATGGCTACACCTTC. This translates into CASSFKPFSYGYTF.

This clonotype is categorized as medium-sized. The rearrangement uses TRBV11-1 and TRBJ2-1, with TRBD2 matching over 12 bases. Germline loops: CDR1 SGHAT, CDR2 FQDESV (reference sequence). The CDR3 extends over 17 amino acids. The V segment lost 0 bases and the J segment 7 bases; nucleotides outside the gene matches: 7. The CDR3 DNA follows: TGTGCCAGCAGCTTAGCGGCCGGACTAGCGGGAATAAATGAGCAGTTCTTC. Translation: CASSLAAGLAGINEQFF.

The rearrangement links TRBV27 to TRBJ2-7; maybe TRBD2 (5 bases). The CDR3 covers 13 residues. Germline V gene sequence: CDR1 MNHEY, CDR2 SMNVEV (reference sequence). V was cut by 3 bases and J by 4 bases, with 10 bases left in between. The CDR3 protein is CASSLGDYYEQYF. Written as DNA, the CDR3 is TGTGCCAGCAGTTTGGGTGACTATTACGAGCAGTACTTC.

This clonotype appeared a few times. V gene TRBV7-2 combines with J gene TRBJ2-5, with D unresolved. Germline V CDR1 and CDR2: SGHTA, FQGNSA. Trimming stripped 5 bases from V and 4 bases from J, with 17 bases between. The CDR3 spans 15 residues. CDR3 protein: CASSPRRGRTETQYF. In nucleotides, the CDR3 is TGTGCCAGCAGCCCACGGCGAGGTCGCACAGAGACCCAGTACTTC.

This clonotype was seen many times. The V and J genes are TRBV20-1 and TRBJ2-1; TRBD2 might be the D (7 bases). V was trimmed by 6 bases and J by 1 base, leaving 28 bases between them. The CDR3 is 19 residues long. Germline CDR1 DFQATT, CDR2 SNEGSKA (reference sequence). The CDR3 region has the DNA TGCAGTGCCCCCCCCCCCCTAGTGAGGCGGGGGCGTTCCTACAATGAGCAGTTCTTC. Translating it yields CSAPPPLVRRGRSYNEQFF.

This clonotype is medium-sized (0.01 to 0.1%) within its sample. J is TRBJ1-5 and V is TRBV19, with TRBD1 matching 10 bases. V trimming: 7 bases; J trimming: 5 bases; junction bases outside the gene matches: 8. CDR1 LNHDA and CDR2 SQIVND come from the germline V gene (reference sequence). CDR3 length: 15 amino acids. As DNA, the CDR3 is TGTGCCAGTACCGCGACAGGGGGCATGGATCAGCCCCAGCATTTT. It yields the protein CASTATGGMDQPQHF.

This clonotype came up many times. The V call is TRBV24-1, the J call TRBJ2-1; 9 nucleotides line up with TRBD2. J gave up 13 bases and V 7 bases, and 7 bases lay outside the gene matches. This CDR3 has 12 amino acids. Looked up from germline, CDR1 is KGHDR and CDR2 is SFDVKD. CDR3 bases: TGTGCCACCAGCCTAGCGGGAAACAGCCAGTTCTTC. Translating gives CATSLAGNSQFF.

This clonotype is medium-sized. This chain connects TRBV19 to TRBJ2-2, with 8 bases fitting TRBD1. Germline V gives CDR1 LNHDA, CDR2 SQIVND (reference sequence). Unmatched junction bases numbered 14, after V lost 7 bases and J lost 4 bases. The CDR3 is 17 residues long. Here the CDR3 DNA reads TGTGCCAGTACCCCCGGGGACAGGAGTCGTACCACCGGGGAGCTGTTTTTT. It encodes CASTPGDRSRTTGELFF.

This clonotype is termed medium-sized. The V call is TRBV30, the J call TRBJ2-2; 12 bases agree with TRBD2. V shed 4 bases and J 7 bases; nucleotides not matched to a gene: 7. Germline loops: CDR1 GTSNPN, CDR2 SVGIG (reference sequence). The CDR3 runs to 15 residues. CDR3 in DNA: TGTGCCTGGAACCTAGCGGGAGGGCAAGGCGGGGAGCTGTTTTTT. Its translation is CAWNLAGGQGGELFF.